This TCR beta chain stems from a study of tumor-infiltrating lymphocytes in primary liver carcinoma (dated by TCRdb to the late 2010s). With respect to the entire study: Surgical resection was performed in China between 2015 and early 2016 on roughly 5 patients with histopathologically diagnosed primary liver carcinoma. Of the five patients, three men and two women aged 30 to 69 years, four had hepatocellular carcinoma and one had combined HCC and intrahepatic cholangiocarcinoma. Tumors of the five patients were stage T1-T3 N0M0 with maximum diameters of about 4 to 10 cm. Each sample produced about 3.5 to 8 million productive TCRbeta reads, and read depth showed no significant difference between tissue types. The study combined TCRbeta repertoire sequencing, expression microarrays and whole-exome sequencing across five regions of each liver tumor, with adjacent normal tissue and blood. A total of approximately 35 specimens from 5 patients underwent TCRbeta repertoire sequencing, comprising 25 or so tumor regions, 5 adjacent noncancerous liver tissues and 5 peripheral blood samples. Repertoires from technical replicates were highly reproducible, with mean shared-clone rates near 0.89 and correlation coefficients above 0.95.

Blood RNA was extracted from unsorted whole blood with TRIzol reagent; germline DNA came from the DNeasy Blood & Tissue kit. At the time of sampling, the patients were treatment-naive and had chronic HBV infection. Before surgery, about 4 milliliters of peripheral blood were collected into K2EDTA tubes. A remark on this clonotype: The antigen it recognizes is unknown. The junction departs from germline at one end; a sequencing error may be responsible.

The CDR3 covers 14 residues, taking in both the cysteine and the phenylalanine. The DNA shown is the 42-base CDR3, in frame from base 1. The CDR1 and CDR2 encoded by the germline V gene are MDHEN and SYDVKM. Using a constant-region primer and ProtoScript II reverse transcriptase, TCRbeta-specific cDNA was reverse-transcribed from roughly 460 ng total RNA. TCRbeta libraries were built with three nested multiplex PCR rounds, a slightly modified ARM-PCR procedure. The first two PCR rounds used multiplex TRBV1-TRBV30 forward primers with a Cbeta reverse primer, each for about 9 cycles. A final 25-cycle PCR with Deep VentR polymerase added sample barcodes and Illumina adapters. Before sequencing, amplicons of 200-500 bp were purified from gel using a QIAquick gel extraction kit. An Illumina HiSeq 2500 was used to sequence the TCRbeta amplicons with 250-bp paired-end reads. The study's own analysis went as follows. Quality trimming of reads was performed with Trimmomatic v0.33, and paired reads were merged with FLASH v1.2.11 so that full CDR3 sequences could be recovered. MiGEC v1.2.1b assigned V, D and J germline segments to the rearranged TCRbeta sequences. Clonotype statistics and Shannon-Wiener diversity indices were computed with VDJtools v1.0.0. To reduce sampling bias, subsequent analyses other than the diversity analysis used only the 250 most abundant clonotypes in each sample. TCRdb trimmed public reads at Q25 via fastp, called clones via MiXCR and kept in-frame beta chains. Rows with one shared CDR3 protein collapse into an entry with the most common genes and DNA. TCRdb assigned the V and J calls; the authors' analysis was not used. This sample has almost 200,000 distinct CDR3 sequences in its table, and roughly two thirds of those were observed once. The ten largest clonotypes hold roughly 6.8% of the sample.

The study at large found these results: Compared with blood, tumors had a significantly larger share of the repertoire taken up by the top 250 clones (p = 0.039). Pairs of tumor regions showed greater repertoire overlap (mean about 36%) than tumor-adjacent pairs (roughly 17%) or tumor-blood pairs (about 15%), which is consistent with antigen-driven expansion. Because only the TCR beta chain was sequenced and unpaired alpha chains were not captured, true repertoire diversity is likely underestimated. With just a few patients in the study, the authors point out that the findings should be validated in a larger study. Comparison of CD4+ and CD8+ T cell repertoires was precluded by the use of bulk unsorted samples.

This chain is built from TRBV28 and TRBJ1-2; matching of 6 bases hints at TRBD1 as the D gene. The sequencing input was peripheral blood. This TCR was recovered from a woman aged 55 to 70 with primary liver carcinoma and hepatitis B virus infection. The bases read TGTGACAGCAGTTTCGGTTCGGGACAACATGGCTACACCTTC. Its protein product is CDSSFGSGQHGYTF.